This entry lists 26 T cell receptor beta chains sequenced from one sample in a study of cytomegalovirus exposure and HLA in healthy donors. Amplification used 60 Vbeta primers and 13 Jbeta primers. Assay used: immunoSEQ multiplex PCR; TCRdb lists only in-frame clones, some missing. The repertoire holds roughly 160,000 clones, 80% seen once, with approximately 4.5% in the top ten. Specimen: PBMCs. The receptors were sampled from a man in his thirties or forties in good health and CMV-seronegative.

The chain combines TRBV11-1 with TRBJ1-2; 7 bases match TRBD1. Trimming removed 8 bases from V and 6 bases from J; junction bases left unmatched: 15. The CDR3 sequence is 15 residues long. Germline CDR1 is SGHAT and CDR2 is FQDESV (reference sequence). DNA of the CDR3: TGTGCCAGCGGGAATCGACAGGGTCGTCCCGATGGCTACACCTTC. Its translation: CASGNRQGRPDGYTF.

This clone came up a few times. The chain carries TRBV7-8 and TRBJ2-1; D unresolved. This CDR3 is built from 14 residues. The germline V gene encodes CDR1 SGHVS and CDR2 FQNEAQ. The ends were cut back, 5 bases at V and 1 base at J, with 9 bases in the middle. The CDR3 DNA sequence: TGTGCCAGCAGCGACCTGAGGTCCTACAATGAGCAGTTCTTC. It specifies CASSDLRSYNEQFF.

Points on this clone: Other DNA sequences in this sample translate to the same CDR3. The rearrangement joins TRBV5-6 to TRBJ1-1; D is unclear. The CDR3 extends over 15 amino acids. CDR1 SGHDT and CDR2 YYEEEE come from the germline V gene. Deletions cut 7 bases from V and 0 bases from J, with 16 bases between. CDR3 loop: CASLQAARMNTEAFF. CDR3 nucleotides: TGTGCCAGCTTGCAGGCCGCGCGCATGAACACTGAAGCTTTCTTT. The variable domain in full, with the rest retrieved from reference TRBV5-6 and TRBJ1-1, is DAGVTQSPTHLIKTRGQQVTLRCSPKSGHDTVSWYQQALGQGPQFIFQYYEEEERQRGNFPDRFSGHQFPNYSSELNVNALLLGDSALYLCASLQAARMNTEAFFGQGTRLTVV.

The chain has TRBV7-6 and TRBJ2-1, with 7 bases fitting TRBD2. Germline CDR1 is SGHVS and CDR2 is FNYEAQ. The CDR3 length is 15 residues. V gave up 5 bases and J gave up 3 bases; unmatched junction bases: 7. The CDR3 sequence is CASSPLSGNYNEQFF. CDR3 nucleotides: TGTGCCAGCAGCCCCCTAAGCGGGAACTACAATGAGCAGTTCTTC.

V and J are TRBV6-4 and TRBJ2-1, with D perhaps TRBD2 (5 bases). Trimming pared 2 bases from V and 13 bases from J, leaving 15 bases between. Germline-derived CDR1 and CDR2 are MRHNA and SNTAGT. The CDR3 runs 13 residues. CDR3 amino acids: CASSDTRAAVQFF. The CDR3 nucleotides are TGTGCCAGCAGTGACACGAGGGCCGCCGTACAGTTCTTC.

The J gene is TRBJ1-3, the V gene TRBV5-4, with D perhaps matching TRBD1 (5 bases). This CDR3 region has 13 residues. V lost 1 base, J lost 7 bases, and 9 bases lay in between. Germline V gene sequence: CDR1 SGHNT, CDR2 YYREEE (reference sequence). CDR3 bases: TGTGCCAGCAGCTTGCGGGGGAGCAACACCATATATTTT. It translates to CASSLRGSNTIYF.

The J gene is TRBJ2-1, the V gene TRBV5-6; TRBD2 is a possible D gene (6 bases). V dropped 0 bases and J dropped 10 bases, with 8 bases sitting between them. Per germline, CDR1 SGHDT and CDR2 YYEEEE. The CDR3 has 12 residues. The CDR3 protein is CASSLEGREQFF. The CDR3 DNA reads TGTGCCAGCAGCTTGGAAGGGAGGGAGCAGTTCTTC.

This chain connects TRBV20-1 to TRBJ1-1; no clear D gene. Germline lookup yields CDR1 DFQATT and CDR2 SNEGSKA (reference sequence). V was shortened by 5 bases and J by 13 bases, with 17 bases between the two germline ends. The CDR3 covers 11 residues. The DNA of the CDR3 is TGCAGTGCTTTTGAGGGAAATAGTGTTTTCTTT. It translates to CSAFEGNSVFF.

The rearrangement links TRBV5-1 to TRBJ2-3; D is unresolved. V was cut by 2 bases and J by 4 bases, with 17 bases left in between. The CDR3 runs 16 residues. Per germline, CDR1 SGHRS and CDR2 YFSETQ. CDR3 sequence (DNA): TGCGCCAGCAGCTTCGACTCGCCCACCCCGTCAGATACGCAGTATTTT. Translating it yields CASSFDSPTPSDTQYF.

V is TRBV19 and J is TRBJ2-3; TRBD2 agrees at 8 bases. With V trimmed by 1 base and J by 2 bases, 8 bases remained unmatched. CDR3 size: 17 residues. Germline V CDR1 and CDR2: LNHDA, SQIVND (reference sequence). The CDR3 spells CASSIVQASGYTDTQYF. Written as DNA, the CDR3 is TGTGCCAGTAGTATAGTCCAAGCTAGCGGGTACACAGATACGCAGTATTTT.

Written as DNA, the CDR3 is TGCGCCAGCAGCCAAGCAATCAGGACTATTGTATATGGCTACACCTTC. Amino acids: CASSQAIRTIVYGYTF. V is TRBV4-3 and J is TRBJ1-2; D gene uncertain. From germline, CDR1 is LGHNA and CDR2 YSLEER. V was trimmed by 1 base and J by 5 bases, leaving 17 bases between them. The CDR3 totals 16 residues.

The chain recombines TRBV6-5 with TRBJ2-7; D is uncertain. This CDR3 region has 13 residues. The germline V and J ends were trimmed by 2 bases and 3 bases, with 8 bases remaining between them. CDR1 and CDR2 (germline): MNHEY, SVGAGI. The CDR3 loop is CASSYDGDYEQYF. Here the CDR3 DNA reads TGTGCCAGCAGTTACGACGGAGACTACGAGCAGTACTTC.

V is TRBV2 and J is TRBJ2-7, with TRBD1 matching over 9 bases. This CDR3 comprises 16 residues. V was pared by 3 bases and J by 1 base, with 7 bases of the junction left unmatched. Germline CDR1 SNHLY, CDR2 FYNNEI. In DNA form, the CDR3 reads TGTGCCAGCAGTGACCCCGGGACAGGGAATTCCTACGAGCAGTACTTC. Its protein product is CASSDPGTGNSYEQYF.

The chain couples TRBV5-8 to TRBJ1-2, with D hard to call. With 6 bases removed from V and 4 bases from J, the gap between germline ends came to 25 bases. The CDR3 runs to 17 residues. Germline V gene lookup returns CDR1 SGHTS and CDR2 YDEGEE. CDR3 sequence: CASTPRGSKKAIYGYTF. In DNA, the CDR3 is TGTGCCAGCACCCCCCGGGGATCCAAAAAGGCTATCTATGGCTACACCTTC.

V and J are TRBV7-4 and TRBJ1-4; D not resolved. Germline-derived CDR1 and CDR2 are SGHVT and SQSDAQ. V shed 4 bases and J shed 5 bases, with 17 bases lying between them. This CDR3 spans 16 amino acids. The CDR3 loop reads CASSSPFGGRNEKLFF. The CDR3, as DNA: TGTGCCAGCAGCTCTCCTTTTGGAGGGAGGAATGAAAAACTGTTTTTT.

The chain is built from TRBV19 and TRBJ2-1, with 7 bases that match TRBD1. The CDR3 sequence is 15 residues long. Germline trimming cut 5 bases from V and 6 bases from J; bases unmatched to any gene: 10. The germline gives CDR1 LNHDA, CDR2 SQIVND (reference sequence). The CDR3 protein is CASSPRQGLGNEQFF. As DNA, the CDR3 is TGTGCCAGTAGTCCCCGACAGGGTCTGGGCAATGAGCAGTTCTTC.

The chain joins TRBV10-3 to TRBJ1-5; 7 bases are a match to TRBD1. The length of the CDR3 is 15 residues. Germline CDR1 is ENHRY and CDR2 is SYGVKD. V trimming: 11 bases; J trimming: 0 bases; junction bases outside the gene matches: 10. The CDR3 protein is CASRDSQNSNQPQHF. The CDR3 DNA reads TGTGCCTCCCGGGACAGCCAAAATAGCAATCAGCCCCAGCATTTT.

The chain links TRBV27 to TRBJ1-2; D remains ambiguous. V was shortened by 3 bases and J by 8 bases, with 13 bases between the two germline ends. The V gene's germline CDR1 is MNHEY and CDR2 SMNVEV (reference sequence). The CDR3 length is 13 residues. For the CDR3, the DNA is TGTGCCAGCAGTTTTTCCGGGGAAGGGGGCTACACCTTC. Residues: CASSFSGEGGYTF.

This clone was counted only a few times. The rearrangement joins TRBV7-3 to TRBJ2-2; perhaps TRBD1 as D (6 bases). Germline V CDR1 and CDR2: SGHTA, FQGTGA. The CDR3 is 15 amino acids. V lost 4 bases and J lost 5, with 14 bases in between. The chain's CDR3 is CASSSRGLGTGELFF. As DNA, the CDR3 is TGTGCCAGCAGCTCCAGGGGCCTGGGGACCGGGGAGCTGTTTTTT.

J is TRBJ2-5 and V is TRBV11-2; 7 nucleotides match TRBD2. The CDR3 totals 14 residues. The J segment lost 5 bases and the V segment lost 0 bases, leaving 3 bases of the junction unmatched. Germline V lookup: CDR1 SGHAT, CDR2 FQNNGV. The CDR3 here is CASSLDAGVETQYF. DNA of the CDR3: TGTGCCAGCAGCTTAGATGCGGGAGTTGAGACCCAGTACTTC.

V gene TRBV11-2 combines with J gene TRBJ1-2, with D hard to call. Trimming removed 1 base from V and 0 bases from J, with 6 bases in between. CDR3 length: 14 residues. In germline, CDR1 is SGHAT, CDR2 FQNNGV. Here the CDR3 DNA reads TGTGCCAGCAGCTTAGGGTCAGCTAACTATGGCTACACCTTC. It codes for CASSLGSANYGYTF.

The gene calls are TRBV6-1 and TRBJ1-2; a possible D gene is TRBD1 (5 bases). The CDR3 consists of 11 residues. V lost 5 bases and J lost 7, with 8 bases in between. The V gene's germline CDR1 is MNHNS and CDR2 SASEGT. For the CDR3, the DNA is TGTGCCAGCAGTACCGGGGGTGGCTACACCTTC. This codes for CASSTGGGYTF.

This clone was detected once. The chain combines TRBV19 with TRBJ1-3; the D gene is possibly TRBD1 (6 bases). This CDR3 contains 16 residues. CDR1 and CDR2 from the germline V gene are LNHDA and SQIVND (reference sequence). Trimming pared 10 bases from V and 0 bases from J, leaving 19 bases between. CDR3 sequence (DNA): TGTGCCACGGACAGCCCTCCGGGGGGCTCTGGAAACACCATATATTTT. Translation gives CATDSPPGGSGNTIYF.

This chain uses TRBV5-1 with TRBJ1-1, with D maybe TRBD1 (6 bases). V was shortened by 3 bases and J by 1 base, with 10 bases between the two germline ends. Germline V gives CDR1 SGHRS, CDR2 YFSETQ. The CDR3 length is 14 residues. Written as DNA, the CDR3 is TGCGCCAGCAGCTATGTGGACAGGAACACTGAAGCTTTCTTT. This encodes CASSYVDRNTEAFF.

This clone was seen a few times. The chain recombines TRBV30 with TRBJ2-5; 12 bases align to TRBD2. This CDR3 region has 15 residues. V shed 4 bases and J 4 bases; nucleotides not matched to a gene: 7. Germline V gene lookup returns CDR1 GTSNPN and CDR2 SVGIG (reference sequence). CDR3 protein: CAWTGASGRAETQYF. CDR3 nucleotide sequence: TGTGCCTGGACTGGGGCTAGCGGGAGGGCAGAGACCCAGTACTTC.

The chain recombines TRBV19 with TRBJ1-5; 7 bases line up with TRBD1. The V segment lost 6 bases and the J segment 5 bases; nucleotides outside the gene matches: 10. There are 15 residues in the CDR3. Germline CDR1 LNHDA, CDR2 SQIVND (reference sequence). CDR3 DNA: TGTGCCAGTAGGGGGCCGGGACAGAGATATCAGCCCCAGCATTTT. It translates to CASRGPGQRYQPQHF.